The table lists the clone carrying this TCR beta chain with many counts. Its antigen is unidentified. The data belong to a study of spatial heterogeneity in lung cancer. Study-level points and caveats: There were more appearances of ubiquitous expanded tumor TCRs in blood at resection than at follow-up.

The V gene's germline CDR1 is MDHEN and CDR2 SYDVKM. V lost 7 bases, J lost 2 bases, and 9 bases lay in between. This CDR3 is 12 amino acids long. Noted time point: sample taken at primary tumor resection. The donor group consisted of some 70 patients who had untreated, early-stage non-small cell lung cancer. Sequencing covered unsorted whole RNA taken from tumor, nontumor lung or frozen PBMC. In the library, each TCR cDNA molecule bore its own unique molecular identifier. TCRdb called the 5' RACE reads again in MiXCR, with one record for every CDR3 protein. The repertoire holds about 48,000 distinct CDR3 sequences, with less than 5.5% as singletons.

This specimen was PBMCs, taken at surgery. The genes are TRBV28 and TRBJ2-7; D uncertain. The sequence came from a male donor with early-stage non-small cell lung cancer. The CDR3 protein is CASTPGTYEQYF. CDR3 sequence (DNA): TGTGCCAGCACCCCAGGAACCTACGAGCAGTACTTC.